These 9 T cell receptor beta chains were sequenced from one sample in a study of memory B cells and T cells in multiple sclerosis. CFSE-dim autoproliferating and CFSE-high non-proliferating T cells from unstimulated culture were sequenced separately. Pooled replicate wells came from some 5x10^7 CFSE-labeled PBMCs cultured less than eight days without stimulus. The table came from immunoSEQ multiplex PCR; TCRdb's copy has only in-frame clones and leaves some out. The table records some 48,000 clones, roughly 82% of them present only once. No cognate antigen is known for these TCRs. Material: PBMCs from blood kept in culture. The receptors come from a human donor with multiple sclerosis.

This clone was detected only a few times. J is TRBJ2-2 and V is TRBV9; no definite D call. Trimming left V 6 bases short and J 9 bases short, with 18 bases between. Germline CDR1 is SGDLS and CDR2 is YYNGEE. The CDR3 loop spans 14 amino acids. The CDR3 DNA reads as TGTGCCAGCAACCCGTCGACGACGGCAAGGGAGCTGTTTTTT. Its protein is CASNPSTTARELFF.

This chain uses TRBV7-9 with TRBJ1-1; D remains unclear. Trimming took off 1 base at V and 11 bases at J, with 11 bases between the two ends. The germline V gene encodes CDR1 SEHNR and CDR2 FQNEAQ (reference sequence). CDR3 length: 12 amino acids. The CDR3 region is CASSLVSQEAFF. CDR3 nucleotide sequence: TGTGCCAGCAGCTTAGTATCCCAGGAGGCTTTCTTT.

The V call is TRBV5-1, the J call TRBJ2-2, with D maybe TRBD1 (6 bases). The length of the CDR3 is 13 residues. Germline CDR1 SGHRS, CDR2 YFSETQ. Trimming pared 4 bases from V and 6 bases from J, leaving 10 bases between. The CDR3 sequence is CASSITGPGELFF. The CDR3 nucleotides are TGCGCCAGCAGCATAACAGGGCCCGGGGAGCTGTTTTTT.

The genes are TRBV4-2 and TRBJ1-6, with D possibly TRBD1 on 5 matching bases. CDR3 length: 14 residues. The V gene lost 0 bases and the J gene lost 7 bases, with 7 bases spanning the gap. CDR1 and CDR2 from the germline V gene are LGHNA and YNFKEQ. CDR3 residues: CASSQDTGNSPLHF. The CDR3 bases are TGTGCCAGCAGCCAAGATACAGGAAATTCACCCCTCCACTTT.

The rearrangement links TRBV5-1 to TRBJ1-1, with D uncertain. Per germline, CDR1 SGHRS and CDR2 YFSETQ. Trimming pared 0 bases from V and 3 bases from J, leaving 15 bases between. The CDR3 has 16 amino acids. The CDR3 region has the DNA TGCGCCAGCAGCTTGGGACGGACTTTAACTTACACTGAAGCTTTCTTT. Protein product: CASSLGRTLTYTEAFF.

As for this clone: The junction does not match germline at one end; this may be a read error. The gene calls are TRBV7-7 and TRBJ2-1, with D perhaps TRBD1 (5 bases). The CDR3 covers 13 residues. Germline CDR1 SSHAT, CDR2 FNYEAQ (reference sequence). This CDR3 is CASSFDSYNEQFF. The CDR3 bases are TGTGCTAGCAGCTTCGACAGCTACAATGAGCAGTTCTTC.

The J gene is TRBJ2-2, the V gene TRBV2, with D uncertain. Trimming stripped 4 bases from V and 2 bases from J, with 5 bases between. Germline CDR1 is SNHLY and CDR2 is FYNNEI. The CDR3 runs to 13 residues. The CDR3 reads CASSVDNTGELFF. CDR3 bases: TGTGCCAGCAGTGTGGACAACACCGGGGAGCTGTTTTTT.

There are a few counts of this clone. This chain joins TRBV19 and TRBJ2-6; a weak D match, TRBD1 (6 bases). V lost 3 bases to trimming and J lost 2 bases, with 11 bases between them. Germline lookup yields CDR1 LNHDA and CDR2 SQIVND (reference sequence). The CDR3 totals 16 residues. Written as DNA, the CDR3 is TGTGCCAGTAGTATCGGCCAGGGGACTGGGGCCAACGTCCTGACTTTC. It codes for CASSIGQGTGANVLTF.

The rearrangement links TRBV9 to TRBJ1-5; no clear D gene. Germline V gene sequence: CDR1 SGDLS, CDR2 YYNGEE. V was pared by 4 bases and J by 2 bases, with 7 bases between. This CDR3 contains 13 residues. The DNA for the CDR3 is TGTGCCAGCAGCTTAAGCGGCAATCAGCCCCAGCATTTT. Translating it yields CASSLSGNQPQHF.